This T cell receptor beta chain came from a study of blood T cell repertoires in COVID-19. Turning to the study itself: Researchers got acute and convalescent COVID-19 samples from the United States, Italy and Spain.

Per the original methods: Cell counts per sample came from amplifying reference gene primers. Measured with immunoSEQ multiplex PCR; TCRdb has only the in-frame clones, and not every one. The V and J calls and clone size come from that table; D and trimming were worked out from the DNA. The top ten hold 7% of the sample, which has more than 150,000 clones, over 75% seen once. The germline CDR1 and CDR2 sequences are SGHVS and FQNEAQ. J lost 4 bases, V lost 3 bases, and 8 bases had no gene match. The CDR3 sequence is 15 residues long. Categorization into cohorts depended on clinical history that participants reported. Donors in Cohort 3 counted as recovered after two negative PCRs, clearance, or symptom resolution.

The rearrangement joins TRBV7-8 to TRBJ1-1; TRBD1 agrees at 7 bases. The receptor comes from a woman in her fifties or sixties who had recovered from COVID-19. The sequencing input was PBMCs or T cells enriched from blood (not recorded which). DNA for the CDR3: TGTGCCAGCAGCTTCGTCGACAGGGTGGGCACTGAAGCTTTCTTT. This codes for CASSFVDRVGTEAFF.